Given below is one T cell receptor (beta chain) in context. Its antigen is undetermined. The germline V and J ends were trimmed by 3 bases and 5 bases, with 7 bases remaining between them. Germline V gene lookup returns CDR1 LNHDA and CDR2 SQIVND (reference sequence). The CDR3 sequence is 13 residues long. Primers included in the PCR were 60 Vbeta and 13 Jbeta primers. The protocol was immunoSEQ multiplex PCR, while the TCRdb copy is restricted to in-frame clones and leaves out a portion. The data hold under 200,000 clones, with around nine tenths observed a single time. The data were obtained in a study of cytomegalovirus exposure and HLA in healthy donors. Whole-study results and caveats: Researchers reported from a later analysis that most CMV-associated TCR beta chains appeared HLA-restricted.

The sample was PBMCs. The source is a woman between 18 and 29 years old in good health and CMV-seronegative. The chain uses TRBV19 and TRBJ1-4; D is unresolved. As DNA, the CDR3 is TGTGCCAGTAGTATGTCCTTGAATGAAAAACTGTTTTTT. It translates to CASSMSLNEKLFF.